The 11 T cell receptor beta chains below come from one sample, sequenced in a study of blood T cell repertoires in COVID-19. This table comes from immunoSEQ multiplex PCR, and its TCRdb copy is limited to in-frame clones, with some not included. The repertoire holds fewer than 200,000 clones, with 75% to 85% as singletons. The sequenced sample was peripheral blood. The receptor source for this set is a man aged 55-75 years with acute or convalescent COVID-19.

The chain recombines TRBV19 with TRBJ1-5; a weak D match, TRBD1 (6 bases). This CDR3 has 15 amino acids. Germline loops: CDR1 LNHDA, CDR2 SQIVND (reference sequence). V was shortened by 4 bases and J by 2 bases, with 12 bases between the two germline ends. CDR3 sequence: CASSKAGAGNQPQHF. The CDR3 bases are TGTGCCAGTAGTAAGGCAGGGGCCGGCAATCAGCCCCAGCATTTT.

This clone was seen a handful of times. V is TRBV23-1 and J is TRBJ1-5; 7 nucleotides align to TRBD1. TRBV23-1 is an ORF for which the function is uncertain. Trimming removed 4 bases from V and 9 bases from J; junction bases left unmatched: 21. This CDR3 comprises 18 residues. The CDR3 region is CASSPHPERDSSMRPQHF. In nucleotides, the CDR3 is TGCGCCAGCAGTCCCCACCCAGAACGGGACAGCTCCATGAGGCCCCAGCATTTT.

The chain uses TRBV19 and TRBJ1-1; maybe TRBD1 (6 bases). V shed 1 base and J shed 6 bases, with 18 bases lying between them. There are 16 residues in the CDR3. Germline V gene lookup returns CDR1 LNHDA and CDR2 SQIVND (reference sequence). CDR3 sequence reads: CASSIGSRGVFAEAFF. In nucleotides, the CDR3 is TGTGCCAGTAGTATAGGGTCCAGGGGCGTCTTCGCTGAAGCTTTCTTT.

V is TRBV24-1 and J is TRBJ2-1, with 8 nucleotides matching TRBD1. The germline CDR1 and CDR2 sequences are KGHDR and SFDVKD. Losses at the gene ends were 4 bases for V and 6 bases for J; bases not matched to a gene: 10. The CDR3 totals 16 residues. As DNA, the CDR3 is TGTGCCACCAGTGACCCCCGGACAGGGACCGGCAATGAGCAGTTCTTC. Its protein product is CATSDPRTGTGNEQFF.

The chain is built from TRBV29-1 and TRBJ2-5; perhaps TRBD2 as D (6 bases). The CDR3 sequence is 15 residues long. Trimming stripped 6 bases from V and 0 bases from J, with 17 bases between. Germline V gene sequence: CDR1 SQVTM, CDR2 ANQGSEA. DNA for the CDR3: TGCAGCGTAACTATCGGGGGTTCGTACCAAGAGACCCAGTACTTC. Translated: CSVTIGGSYQETQYF.

The chain couples TRBV18 to TRBJ1-4, with 7 bases identical to TRBD1. The CDR3 has 16 amino acids. V lost 1 base, J lost 7 bases, and 9 bases stayed unmatched. CDR1 is KGHSH, CDR2 LQKENI, per germline. The DNA for the CDR3 is TGTGCCAGCTCACCACGACAGGGAGGCCAAGGTGAAAAACTGTTTTTT. It codes for CASSPRQGGQGEKLFF.

V and J are TRBV11-3 and TRBJ2-1, with a weak D call TRBD2 (6 bases). With 0 bases removed from V and 10 bases from J, the gap between germline ends came to 16 bases. The CDR3 is 15 amino acids. Germline V lookup: CDR1 SGHNT, CDR2 YENEEA. The CDR3 DNA reads TGTGCCAGCAGCTTAGATCGGGGGACGCCAGCAGAGCAGTTCTTC. Translating it yields CASSLDRGTPAEQFF.

The chain has TRBV7-9 and TRBJ1-6, with a possible D match to TRBD1 (5 bases). V lost 1 base, J lost 0 bases, and 16 bases lay in between. Germline-derived CDR1 and CDR2 are SEHNR and FQNEAQ (reference sequence). The CDR3 consists of 19 residues. CDR3 DNA: TGTGCCAGCAGCTTAGGCATTTGGCAGGGCAGCTCCTATAATTCACCCCTCCACTTT. Protein product: CASSLGIWQGSSYNSPLHF.

The chain carries TRBV24-1 and TRBJ2-1, with 7 bases aligning to TRBD2. CDR1 is KGHDR and CDR2 is SFDVKD in the germline V gene. With 4 bases clipped from V and 3 bases from J, the junction kept 8 bases outside the gene matches. CDR3 length equals 16 residues. In DNA form, the CDR3 reads TGTGCCACCAGTGACTCCGGGACTATACTCTACAATGAGCAGTTCTTC. It is translated as CATSDSGTILYNEQFF.

The genes are TRBV4-2 and TRBJ2-1, with 12 bases aligning to TRBD2. CDR3 length: 16 amino acids. Per germline, CDR1 LGHNA and CDR2 YNFKEQ. J lost 6 bases, V lost 4 bases, and 7 bases had no gene match. CDR3 nucleotides: TGTGCCAGCAGCCCTACGACTAGCGGGAGTCCCAATGAGCAGTTCTTC. This sequence encodes CASSPTTSGSPNEQFF.

The chain has TRBV6-5 and TRBJ2-1, with 11 bases that match TRBD2. The junction had 7 bases not matched to a gene; V was cut back by 7 bases and J by 5 bases. Germline loops: CDR1 MNHEY, CDR2 SVGAGI. CDR3 length equals 15 residues. CDR3 amino acids: CASILLAGENNEQFF. CDR3 nucleotide sequence: TGTGCCAGCATCCTACTAGCGGGAGAAAACAATGAGCAGTTCTTC.